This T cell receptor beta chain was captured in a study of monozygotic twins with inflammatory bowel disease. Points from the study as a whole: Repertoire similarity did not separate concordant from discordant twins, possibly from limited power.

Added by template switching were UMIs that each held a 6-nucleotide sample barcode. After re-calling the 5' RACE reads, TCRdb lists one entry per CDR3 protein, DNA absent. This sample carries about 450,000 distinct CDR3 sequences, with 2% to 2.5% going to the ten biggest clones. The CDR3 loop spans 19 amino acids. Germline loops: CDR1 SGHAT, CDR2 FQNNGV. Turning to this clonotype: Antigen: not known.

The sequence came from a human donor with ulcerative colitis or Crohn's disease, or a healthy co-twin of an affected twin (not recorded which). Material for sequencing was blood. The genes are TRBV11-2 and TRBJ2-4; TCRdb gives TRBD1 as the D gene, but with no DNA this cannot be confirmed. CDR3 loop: CASSSTGTPDSGAKNIQYF.